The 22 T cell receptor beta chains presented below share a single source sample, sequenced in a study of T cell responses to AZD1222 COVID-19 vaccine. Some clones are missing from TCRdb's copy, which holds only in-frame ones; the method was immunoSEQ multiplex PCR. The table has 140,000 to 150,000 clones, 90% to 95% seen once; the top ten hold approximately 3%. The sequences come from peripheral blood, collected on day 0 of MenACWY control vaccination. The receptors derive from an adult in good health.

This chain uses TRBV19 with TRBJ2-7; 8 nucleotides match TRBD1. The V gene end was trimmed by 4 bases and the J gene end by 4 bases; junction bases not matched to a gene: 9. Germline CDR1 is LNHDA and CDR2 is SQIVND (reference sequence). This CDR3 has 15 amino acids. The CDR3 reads CASSTGQGKGYEQYF. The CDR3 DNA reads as TGTGCCAGTAGTACCGGACAGGGAAAAGGTTACGAGCAGTACTTC. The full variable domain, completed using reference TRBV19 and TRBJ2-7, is DGGITQSPKYLFRKEGQNVTLSCEQNLNHDAMYWYRQDPGQGLRLIYYSQIVNDFQKGDIAEGYSVSREKKESFPLTVTSAQKNPTAFYLCASSTGQGKGYEQYFGPGTRLTVT.

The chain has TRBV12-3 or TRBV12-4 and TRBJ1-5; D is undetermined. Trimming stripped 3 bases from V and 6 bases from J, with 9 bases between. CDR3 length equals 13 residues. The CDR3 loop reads CASSFRRAQPQHF. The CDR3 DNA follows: TGTGCCAGCAGTTTTCGGAGGGCTCAGCCCCAGCATTTT.

The CDR3 sequence is CASSVARYLHEQFF. Written as DNA, the CDR3 is TGTGCCAGCAGCGTAGCGAGGTACCTTCATGAGCAGTTCTTC. The rearrangement links TRBV6-5 to TRBJ2-1, with D perhaps matching TRBD2 (5 bases). This CDR3 is 14 amino acids long. Germline V lookup: CDR1 MNHEY, CDR2 SVGAGI. V was cut by 6 bases and J by 8 bases, with 17 bases left in between.

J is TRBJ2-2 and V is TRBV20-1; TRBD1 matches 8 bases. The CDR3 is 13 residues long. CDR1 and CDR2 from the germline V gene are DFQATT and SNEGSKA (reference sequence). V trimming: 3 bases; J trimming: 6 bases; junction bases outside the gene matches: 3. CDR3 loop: CSASGQGAGELFF. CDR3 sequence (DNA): TGCAGTGCTAGTGGACAGGGCGCCGGGGAGCTGTTTTTT.

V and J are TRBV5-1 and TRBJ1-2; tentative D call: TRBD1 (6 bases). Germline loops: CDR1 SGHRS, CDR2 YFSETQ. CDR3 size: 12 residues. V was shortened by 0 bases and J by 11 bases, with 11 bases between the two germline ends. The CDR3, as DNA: TGCGCCAGCAGCTTGGCTAGGGGGGAATACACCTTC. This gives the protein CASSLARGEYTF.

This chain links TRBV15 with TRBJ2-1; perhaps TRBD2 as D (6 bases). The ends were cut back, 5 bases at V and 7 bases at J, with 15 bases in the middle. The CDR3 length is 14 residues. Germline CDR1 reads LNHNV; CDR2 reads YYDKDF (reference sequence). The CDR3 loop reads CATSLGGDINEQFF. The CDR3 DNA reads TGTGCCACCAGCTTGGGCGGGGATATTAATGAGCAGTTCTTC.

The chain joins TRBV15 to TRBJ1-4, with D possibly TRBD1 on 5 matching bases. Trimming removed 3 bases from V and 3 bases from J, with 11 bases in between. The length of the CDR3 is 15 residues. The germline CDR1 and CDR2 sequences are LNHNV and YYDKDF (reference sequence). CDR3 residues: CATSSRDAANEKLFF. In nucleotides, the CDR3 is TGTGCCACCAGCAGTAGGGACGCGGCTAATGAAAAACTGTTTTTT.

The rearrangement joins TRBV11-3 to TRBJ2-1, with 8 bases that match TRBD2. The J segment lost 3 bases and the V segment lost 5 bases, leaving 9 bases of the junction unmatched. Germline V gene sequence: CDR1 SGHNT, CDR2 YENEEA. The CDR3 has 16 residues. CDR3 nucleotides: TGTGCCAGCAGCCCCAGCAGCGGGAGTCTCTACAATGAGCAGTTCTTC. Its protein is CASSPSSGSLYNEQFF.

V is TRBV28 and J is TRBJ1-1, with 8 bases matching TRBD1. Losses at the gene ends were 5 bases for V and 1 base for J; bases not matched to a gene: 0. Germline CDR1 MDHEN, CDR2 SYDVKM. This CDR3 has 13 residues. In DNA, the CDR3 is TGTGCCAGCAGTGACAGGGGGAACACTGAAGCTTTCTTT. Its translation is CASSDRGNTEAFF.

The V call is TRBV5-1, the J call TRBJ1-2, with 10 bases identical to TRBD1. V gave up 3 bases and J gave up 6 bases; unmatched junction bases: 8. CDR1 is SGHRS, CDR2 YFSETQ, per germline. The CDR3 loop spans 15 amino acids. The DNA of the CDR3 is TGCGCCAGCAGCTGGACAGGGGGGGAACTTGATGGCTACACCTTC. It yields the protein CASSWTGGELDGYTF.

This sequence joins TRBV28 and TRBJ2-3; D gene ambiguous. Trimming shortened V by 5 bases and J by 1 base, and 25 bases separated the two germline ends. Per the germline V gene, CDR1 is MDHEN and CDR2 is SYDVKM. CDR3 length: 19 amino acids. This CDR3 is CASSASDSRWADRTDTQYF. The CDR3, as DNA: TGTGCCAGCAGTGCCTCAGACTCCCGGTGGGCGGACCGCACAGATACGCAGTATTTT.

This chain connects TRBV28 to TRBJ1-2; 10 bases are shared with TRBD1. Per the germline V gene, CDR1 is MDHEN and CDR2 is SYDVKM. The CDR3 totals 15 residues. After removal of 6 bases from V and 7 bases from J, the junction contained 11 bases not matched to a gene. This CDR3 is CASSEPGQGMGGYTF. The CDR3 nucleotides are TGTGCCAGCAGCGAGCCGGGACAGGGGATGGGTGGCTACACCTTC.

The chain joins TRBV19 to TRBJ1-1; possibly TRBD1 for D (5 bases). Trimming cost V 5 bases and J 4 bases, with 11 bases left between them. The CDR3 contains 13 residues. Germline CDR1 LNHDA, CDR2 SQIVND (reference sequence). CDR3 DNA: TGTGCCAGTAGTCGGACCGGGGGCACTGAAGCTTTCTTT. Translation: CASSRTGGTEAFF.

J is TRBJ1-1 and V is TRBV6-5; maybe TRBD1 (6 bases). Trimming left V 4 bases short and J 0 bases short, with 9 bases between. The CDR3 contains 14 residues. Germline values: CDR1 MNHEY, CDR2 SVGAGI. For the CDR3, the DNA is TGTGCCAGCAGTTTAGGGGGAGTGAACACTGAAGCTTTCTTT. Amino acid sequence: CASSLGGVNTEAFF.

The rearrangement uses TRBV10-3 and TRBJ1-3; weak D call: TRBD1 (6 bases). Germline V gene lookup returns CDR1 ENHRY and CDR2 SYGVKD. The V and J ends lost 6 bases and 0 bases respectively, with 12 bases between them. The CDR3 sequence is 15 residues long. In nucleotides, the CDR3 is TGTGCCATCAGCGAAGGGGGGATCTCTGGAAACACCATATATTTT. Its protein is CAISEGGISGNTIYF.

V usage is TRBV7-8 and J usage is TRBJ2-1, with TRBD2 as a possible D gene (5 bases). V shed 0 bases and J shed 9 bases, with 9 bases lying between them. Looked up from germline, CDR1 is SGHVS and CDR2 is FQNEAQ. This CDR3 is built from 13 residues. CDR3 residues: CASSLAGEVEQFF. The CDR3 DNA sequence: TGTGCCAGCAGCTTAGCGGGAGAGGTTGAGCAGTTCTTC. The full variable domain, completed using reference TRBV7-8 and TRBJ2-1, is GAGVSQSPRYKVAKRGQDVALRCDPISGHVSLFWYQQALGQGPEFLTYFQNEAQLDKSGLPSDRFFAERPEGSVSTLKIQRTQQEDSAVYLCASSLAGEVEQFFGPGTRLTVL.

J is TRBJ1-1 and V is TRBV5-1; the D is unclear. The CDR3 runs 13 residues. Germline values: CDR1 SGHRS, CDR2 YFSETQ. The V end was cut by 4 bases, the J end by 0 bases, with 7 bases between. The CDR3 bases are TGCGCCAGCAGCCCTTGGCTGAACACTGAAGCTTTCTTT. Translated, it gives CASSPWLNTEAFF.

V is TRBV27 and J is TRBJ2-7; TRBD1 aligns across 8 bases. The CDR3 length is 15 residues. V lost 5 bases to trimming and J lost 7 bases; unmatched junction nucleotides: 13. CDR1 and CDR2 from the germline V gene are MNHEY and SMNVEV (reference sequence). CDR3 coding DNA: TGTGCCAGCAGTACGTCACCAGCAGGGGGCGGAGAGCAGTACTTC. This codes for CASSTSPAGGGEQYF.

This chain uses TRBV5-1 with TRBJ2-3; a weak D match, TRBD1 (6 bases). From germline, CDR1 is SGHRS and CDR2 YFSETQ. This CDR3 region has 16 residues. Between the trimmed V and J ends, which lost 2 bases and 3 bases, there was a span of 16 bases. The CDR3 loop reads CASSLRGVQGTDTQYF. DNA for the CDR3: TGCGCCAGCAGCTTAAGAGGGGTCCAGGGGACAGATACGCAGTATTTT.

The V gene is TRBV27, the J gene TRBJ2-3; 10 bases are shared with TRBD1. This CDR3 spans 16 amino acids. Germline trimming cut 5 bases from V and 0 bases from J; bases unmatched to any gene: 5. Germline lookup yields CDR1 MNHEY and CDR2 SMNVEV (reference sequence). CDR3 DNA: TGTGCCAGCAGTCCGGGACAGGGGATTAGCACAGATACGCAGTATTTT. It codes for CASSPGQGISTDTQYF.

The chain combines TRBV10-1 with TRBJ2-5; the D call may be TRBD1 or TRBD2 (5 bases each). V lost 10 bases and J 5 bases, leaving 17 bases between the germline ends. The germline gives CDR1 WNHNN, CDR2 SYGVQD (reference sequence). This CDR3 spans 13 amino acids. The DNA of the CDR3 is TGCGCCACCTCCGCCGGGGCGCCGGAGACCCAGTACTTC. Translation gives CATSAGAPETQYF.

This CDR3 is CASSLTGGGQGYTF. Here the CDR3 DNA reads TGTGCCAGCAGTTTAACAGGCGGAGGGCAAGGCTACACCTTC. The chain employs TRBV6-5 and TRBJ1-2, with D tentatively TRBD1 (5 bases). Trimming pared 4 bases from V and 8 bases from J, leaving 17 bases between. CDR1 is MNHEY and CDR2 is SVGAGI in the germline V gene. CDR3 length equals 14 residues.